A selection of T cell receptor beta chains follows, all from one sample in a study of CD8 T cells in ankylosing spondylitis. Each CDR3 protein gets one entry after TCRdb re-called the 5' RACE reads with MiXCR. The sample gives 390,000 or so distinct CDR3 sequences, under 25% of which show up once; less than 20% is in the top ten. What was sequenced was blood, either unsorted or a sorted T cell fraction (not recorded which). Source of these receptors: a male donor with ankylosing spondylitis. CDR3s include the opening cysteine and the closing phenylalanine or tryptophan. The D gene is left open where the match is weak. Clone sizes are given selectively: once, few, many, or a class where the clone is expanded.

>TRBJ1-4|-|15|-|TRBV5-1
TGCGCCAGCAGCTTGAGGGGTCGTAGGGATGAAAAACTGTTTTTT
CASSLRGRRDEKLFF
>TRBJ2-7|TRBD1|16|-|TRBV20-1
TGCAGTGCTTCACGTTCTGGACAGGGTACCGGGCTCGAGCAGTACTTC
CSASRSGQGTGLEQYF
>TRBJ2-7|-|12|few|TRBV14
TGTGCCAGCAGCCGATCAGGGGTCGAGCAGTACTTC
CASSRSGVEQYF
>TRBJ1-2|-|14|-|TRBV3-1
TGTGCCAGCAGCCAAGAAGGCAGGGACTATGGCTACACCTTC
CASSQEGRDYGYTF
>TRBJ2-1|TRBD2|15|many|TRBV7-9
TGTGCCAGCGCTAGCGGGAGGGCTATGGGGGATGAGCAGTTCTTC
CASASGRAMGDEQFF
>TRBJ1-5|-|15|-|TRBV3-1
TGTGCCAGCAGCCAAGATATCAGAAGCAATCAGCCCCAGCATTTT
CASSQDIRSNQPQHF
>TRBJ1-6|-|14|-|TRBV30
TGTGCCTGGGATCTCGGCCGGTATAATTCACCCCTCCACTTT
CAWDLGRYNSPLHF
>TRBJ2-1|TRBD1|15|-|TRBV12-3/TRBV12-4
TGTGCCAGCAGTTCAAGGACGGGACAGCACAATGAGCAGTTCTTC
CASSSRTGQHNEQFF
>TRBJ2-3|-|14|few|TRBV20-1
TGCAGTGCCGACCTAGCTCTTAGCACAGATACGCAGTATTTT
CSADLALSTDTQYF
>TRBJ1-2|-|14|-|TRBV7-2
TGTGCCAGCAGCTTAGCCGACCCTAACTATGGCTACACCTTC
CASSLADPNYGYTF
>TRBJ2-7|-|14|-|TRBV12-3/TRBV12-4
TGTGCCAGCAGGCCGGGGCTAGACTCCTACGAGCAGTACTTC
CASRPGLDSYEQYF
>TRBJ2-3|TRBD2|13|-|TRBV29-1
TGCAGCGGCACGGGACTAGCGACAGATACGCAGTATTTT
CSGTGLATDTQYF
>TRBJ2-1|-|13|many|TRBV25-1
TGTGCCAGCACGCGGGACTCCTACAATGAGCAGTTCTTC
CASTRDSYNEQFF
>TRBJ2-5|-|14|-|TRBV7-8
TGTGCCAGCAGCTTGTTATCCCTAGCAGAGACCCAGTACTTC
CASSLLSLAETQYF
>TRBJ2-7|-|11|few|TRBV28
TGTGCCAGCAGTACCCACGGGATGCAGTACTTC
CASSTHGMQYF
>TRBJ2-2|-|14|-|TRBV27
TGTGCCAGCTCTCCTACTCGGGTCACCGGGGAGCTGTTTTTT
CASSPTRVTGELFF
>TRBJ1-5|TRBD1|15|-|TRBV15
TGTGCCACCAGCAGAGGGGAGGCAGGGGGACAGCCCCAGCATTTT
CATSRGEAGGQPQHF
>TRBJ1-1|-|13|-|TRBV18
TGTGCCACGAGTGCTGGGGTAAACACTGAAGCTTTCTTT
CATSAGVNTEAFF
>TRBJ1-4|-|12|few|TRBV13
TGTGCCAGCAGCGGAAGAAATGAAAAACTGTTTTTT
CASSGRNEKLFF
>TRBJ2-3|-|13|-|TRBV28
TGTGCCAGCATCGGGTTATGGACAGATACGCAGTATTTT
CASIGLWTDTQYF
>TRBJ2-3|TRBD2|18|few|TRBV7-8
TGTGCCAGCAGCTCCTTGCCCCGGACTAGCGGGAGCCCAGATACGCAGTATTTT
CASSSLPRTSGSPDTQYF
>TRBJ1-2|TRBD1|14|few|TRBV5-1
TGCGCCAGCAGCTCGCAGGGGGCTGACTATGGCTACACCTTC
CASSSQGADYGYTF
>TRBJ2-7|-|12|-|TRBV29-1
TGCAGCGTTTCGGTAGCGCGCTACGAGCAGTACTTC
CSVSVARYEQYF
>TRBJ2-7|TRBD2|16|-|TRBV3-1
TGTGCCAGCAGTCTCGGGACTAGCGGTCGGATTGGGGAGCAGTACTTC
CASSLGTSGRIGEQYF
>TRBJ2-7|TRBD1|17|few|TRBV7-9
TGTGCCAGCAGCTTAATACTTGGGACAGGAACCTTCCACGAGCAGTACTTC
CASSLILGTGTFHEQYF
>TRBJ2-5|-|14|many|TRBV5-6
TGTGCCAGCAGTTTATACAGCGACCAAGAGACCCAGTACTTC
CASSLYSDQETQYF
>TRBJ1-1|-|13|few|TRBV20-1
TGCAGTGCTAGGGAGACAGCGAACACTGAAGCTTTCTTT
CSARETANTEAFF